This T cell receptor (beta chain) appears in the sequencing data of a study of T cell responses to AZD1222 COVID-19 vaccine. Study conclusions and caveats: No day 14 peak samples; only post-peak repertoires were characterized.

On this clone: Its matching antigen is unknown.

The repertoire was sequenced with immunoSEQ multiplex PCR; TCRdb's copy has only in-frame clones and lacks some. The sample consists of approximately 190,000 clones, 75% to 90% of them appearing once. The CDR3 length is 14 residues. The germline gives CDR1 SGDLS, CDR2 YYNGEE. V lost 3 bases to trimming and J lost 8 bases; unmatched junction nucleotides: 5. J is TRBJ1-4 and V is TRBV9; 9 bases align to TRBD1. This specimen consisted of peripheral blood, obtained on day 0 of MenACWY control vaccination. This receptor was obtained from an adult in good health. The CDR3 sequence: CASSATGGQEKLFF. The CDR3, as DNA: TGTGCCAGCAGCGCGACAGGGGGACAAGAAAAACTGTTTTTT.